The present T cell receptor (beta chain) was sequenced within a study of blood T cell repertoires in COVID-19. This CDR3 has 13 amino acids. Germline V CDR1 and CDR2: MDHEN, SYDVKM. Trimming pared 6 bases from V and 8 bases from J, leaving 13 bases between. Study processing details: Amplification with reference gene primers provided the estimates of nucleated cell counts. TCRdb's table, derived via immunoSEQ multiplex PCR, lists solely in-frame clones and lacks some. V, J and clone size derive from that table, while D and trimming were established from the DNA sequence. The sample carries about 70,000 clones, 75% to 90% recorded once.

Material for sequencing was peripheral blood. The source is a man between 65 and 85 years old who had recovered from COVID-19. The chain uses TRBV28 and TRBJ1-4, with a tentative D call TRBD1 (6 bases). CDR3 loop: CASRNPGGEKLFF. DNA for the CDR3: TGTGCCAGCAGAAACCCGGGGGGCGAAAAACTGTTTTTT.